This section outlines one T cell receptor beta chain sequence together with its context. Its target is not known. The CDR3 spans 16 residues. Germline V gene data show CDR1 as KGHSH and CDR2 as LQKENI. Trimming pared 3 bases from V and 0 bases from J, leaving 12 bases between. This entry comes from a study of T cell responses to AZD1222 COVID-19 vaccine. Study conclusions and caveats: Clonal diversity may have been underestimated, and the donors were mostly white British, with more females than males.

Data came from immunoSEQ multiplex PCR; TCRdb stores just in-frame clones and leaves some out. This sample has some 89,000 clones; roughly 87% occur once, and the top ten carry 2.2%. This receptor was identified in an adult in good health. J is TRBJ1-5 and V is TRBV18, with D possibly TRBD1 on 5 matching bases. Sequencing was performed on peripheral blood, taken on day 0 of AZD1222 vaccination. The CDR3 sequence: CASSPQLGDSNQPQHF. Written as DNA, the CDR3 is TGTGCCAGCTCACCGCAGCTGGGGGATAGCAATCAGCCCCAGCATTTT. Variable domain in full (rest from reference TRBV18 and TRBJ1-5): NAGVMQNPRHLVRRRGQEARLRCSPMKGHSHVYWYRQLPEEGLKFMVYLQKENIIDESGMPKERFSAEFPKEGPSILRIQQVVRGDSAAYFCASSPQLGDSNQPQHFGDGTRLSIL.